Below are 6 T cell receptor beta chains sequenced from a single sample in a study of T cells in narcolepsy. Produced via immunoSEQ multiplex PCR; TCRdb's table is partial and in-frame only. This sample carries about 24,000 clones, around 85% of them seen once, and the ten largest clones take around 1.2%. Material: CD45RA- memory CD4+ T cells from PBMCs. These TCRs come from a human donor with narcolepsy.

The chain uses TRBV2 and TRBJ2-3, with 8 bases aligning to TRBD2. The V and J ends lost 3 bases and 2 bases, in that order; junction bases with no gene match: 7. Germline CDR1 is SNHLY and CDR2 is FYNNEI. The CDR3 length is 16 residues. The CDR3 DNA sequence: TGTGCCAGCAGTGATCGGGCGGGAGGTGCCACAGATACGCAGTATTTT. Translating gives CASSDRAGGATDTQYF.

The chain is built from TRBV6-1 and TRBJ2-7; tentatively, D is TRBD1 (5 bases). CDR1 and CDR2 from the germline V gene are MNHNS and SASEGT. CDR3 length: 14 amino acids. V shed 0 bases and J shed 4 bases, with 10 bases lying between them. The CDR3 reads CASSEARQTYEQYF. Written as DNA, the CDR3 is TGTGCCAGCAGTGAAGCGCGACAGACTTACGAGCAGTACTTC.

This clone was detected once. The J gene is TRBJ1-1, the V gene TRBV30, with D perhaps TRBD1 (5 bases). This CDR3 has 14 residues. Trimming took 3 bases from V and 4 from J, leaving 15 bases between them. From germline, CDR1 is GTSNPN and CDR2 SVGIG (reference sequence). In nucleotides, the CDR3 is TGTGCCTGGAGCCTATTCACGGGGGGCACTGAAGCTTTCTTT. Translation gives CAWSLFTGGTEAFF.

The sample holds a few counts of this clone. The CDR3 DNA sequence: TGTGCCAGCAGCCGCCAGACAGGGGGTTTGGTCGGGGAGCTGTTTTTT. As protein: CASSRQTGGLVGELFF. The chain has TRBV7-9 and TRBJ2-2, with 9 bases aligning to TRBD1. Per the germline V gene, CDR1 is SEHNR and CDR2 is FQNEAQ (reference sequence). Trimming removed 5 bases from V and 7 bases from J; junction bases left unmatched: 11. There are 16 residues in the CDR3.

The chain combines TRBV27 with TRBJ2-5; 11 bases fit TRBD1. The J call is doubtful: the DNA matches TRBJ2-7 better. CDR1 MNHEY and CDR2 SMNVEV come from the germline V gene (reference sequence). This CDR3 has 15 residues. CDR3 nucleotide sequence: TGTGCCAGCAGTTTGAAGGGGACAGGGGGCTACGAGCAGTACTTC. Amino acid sequence: CASSLKGTGGYEQYF.

The chain has TRBV5-1 and TRBJ1-1; D unresolved. This CDR3 has 15 residues. CDR1 is SGHRS, CDR2 YFSETQ, per germline. The ends were cut back, 4 bases at V and 0 bases at J, with 13 bases in the middle. The DNA of the CDR3 is TGCGCCAGCAGCCCAATCTCGGGTCTGAACACTGAAGCTTTCTTT. It encodes CASSPISGLNTEAFF.